The clone carrying this T cell receptor beta chain was seen more than once but under ten times. Its specificity is unknown. These data are taken from a study of T cells after yellow fever vaccination. Across the study: Preparing low-cell-number fractions relied on SMART-Seq v4 Ultra Low Input.

Universal primer sites and UMIs were introduced during 5'RACE template-switching synthesis of TCR cDNA. Each CDR3 protein is one row after TCRdb ran MiXCR on the 5' RACE reads. The profile shows hundreds of thousands of distinct CDR3 sequences, approximately 3.8% of them singletons. Whole-study results and caveats: FACS-sorted repertoires could contain abundant clonotypes contaminating from the bulk population.

CDR3 length: 12 amino acids. Germline values: CDR1 SNHLY, CDR2 FYNNEI. V was cut by 7 bases and J by 7 bases, with 13 bases left in between. The starting material was PBMCs, obtained on the day of the yellow fever booster vaccination. This receptor was taken from a man between 18 and 35 years old who received the YFV17D yellow fever vaccine. This sequence joins TRBV2 and TRBJ2-5; D is uncertain. The chain's CDR3 is CASTEPERTQYF. The DNA of the CDR3 is TGTGCCAGCACGGAACCAGAAAGGACCCAGTACTTC. Combining the CDR3 with reference TRBV2 and TRBJ2-5 gives the whole variable domain EPEVTQTPSHQVTQMGQEVILRCVPISNHLYFYWYRQILGQKVEFLVSFYNNEISEKSEIFDDQFSVERPDGSNFTLKIRSTKLEDSAMYFCASTEPERTQYFGPGTRLLVL.